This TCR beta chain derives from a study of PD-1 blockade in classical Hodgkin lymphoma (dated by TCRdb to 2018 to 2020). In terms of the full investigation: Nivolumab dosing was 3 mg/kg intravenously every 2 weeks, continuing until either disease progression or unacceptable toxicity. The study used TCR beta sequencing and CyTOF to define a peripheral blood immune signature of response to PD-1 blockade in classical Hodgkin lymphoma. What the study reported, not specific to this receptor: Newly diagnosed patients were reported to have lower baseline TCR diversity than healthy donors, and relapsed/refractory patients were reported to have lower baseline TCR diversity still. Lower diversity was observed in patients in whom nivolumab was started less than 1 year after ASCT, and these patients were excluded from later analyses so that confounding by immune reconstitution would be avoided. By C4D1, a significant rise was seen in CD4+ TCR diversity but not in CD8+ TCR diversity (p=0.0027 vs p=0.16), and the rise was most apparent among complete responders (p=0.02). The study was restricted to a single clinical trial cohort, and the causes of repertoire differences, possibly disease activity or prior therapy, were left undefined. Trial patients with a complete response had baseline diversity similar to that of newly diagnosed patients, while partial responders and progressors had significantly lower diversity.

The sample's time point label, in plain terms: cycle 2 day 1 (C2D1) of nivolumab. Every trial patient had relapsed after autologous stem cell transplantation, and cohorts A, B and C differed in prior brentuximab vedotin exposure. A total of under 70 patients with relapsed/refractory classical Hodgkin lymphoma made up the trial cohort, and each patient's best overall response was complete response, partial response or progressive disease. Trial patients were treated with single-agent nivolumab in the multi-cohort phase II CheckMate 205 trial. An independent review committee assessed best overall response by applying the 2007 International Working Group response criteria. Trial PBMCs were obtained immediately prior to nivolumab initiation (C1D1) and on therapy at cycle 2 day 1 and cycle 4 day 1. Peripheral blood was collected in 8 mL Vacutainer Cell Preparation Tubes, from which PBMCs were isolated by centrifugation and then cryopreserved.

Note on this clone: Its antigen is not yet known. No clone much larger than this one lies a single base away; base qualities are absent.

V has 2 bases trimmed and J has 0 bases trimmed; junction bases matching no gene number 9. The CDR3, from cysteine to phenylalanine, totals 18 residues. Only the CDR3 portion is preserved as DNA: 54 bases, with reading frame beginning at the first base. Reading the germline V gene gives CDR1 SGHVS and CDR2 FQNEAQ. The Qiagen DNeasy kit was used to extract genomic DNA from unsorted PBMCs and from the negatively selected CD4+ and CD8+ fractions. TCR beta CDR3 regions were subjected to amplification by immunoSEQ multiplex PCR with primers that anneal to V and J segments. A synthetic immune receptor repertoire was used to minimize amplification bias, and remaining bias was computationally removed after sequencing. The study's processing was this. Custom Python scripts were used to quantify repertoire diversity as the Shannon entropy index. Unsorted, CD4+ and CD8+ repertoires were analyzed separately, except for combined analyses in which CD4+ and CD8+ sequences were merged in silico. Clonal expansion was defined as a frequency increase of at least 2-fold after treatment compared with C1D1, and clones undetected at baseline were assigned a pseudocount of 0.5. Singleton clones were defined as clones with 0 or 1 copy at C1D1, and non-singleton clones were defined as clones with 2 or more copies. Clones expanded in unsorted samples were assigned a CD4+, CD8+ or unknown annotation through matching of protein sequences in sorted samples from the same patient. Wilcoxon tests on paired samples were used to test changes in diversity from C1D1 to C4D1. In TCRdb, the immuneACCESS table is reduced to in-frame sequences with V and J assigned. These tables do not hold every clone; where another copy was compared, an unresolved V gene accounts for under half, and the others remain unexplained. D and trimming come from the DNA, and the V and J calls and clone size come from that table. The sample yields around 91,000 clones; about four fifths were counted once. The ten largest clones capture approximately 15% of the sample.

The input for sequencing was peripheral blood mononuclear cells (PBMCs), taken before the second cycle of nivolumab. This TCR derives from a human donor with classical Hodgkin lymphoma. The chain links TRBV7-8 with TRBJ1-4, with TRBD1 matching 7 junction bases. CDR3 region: CASSLLRGQRPTNEKLFF. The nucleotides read TGTGCCAGCAGCTTACTTCGGGGACAGCGACCAACTAATGAAAAACTGTTTTTT.